This passage covers 26 T cell receptor beta chains from one sample sequenced in a study of T cells in localized non-small cell lung cancer. Some clones are missing from TCRdb's copy, which holds only in-frame ones; the method was immunoSEQ multiplex PCR. The sample includes roughly 21,000 clones, roughly 83% seen only once; the top ten take about 2.3%. The sample consisted of peripheral blood, taken before any cancer treatment. These receptors all come from a man aged 40 to 69 with stage I lung adenocarcinoma.

This CDR3 is CASSPSGGGQETQYF. As DNA, the CDR3 is TGTGCCAGCAGCCCGAGCGGGGGGGGTCAAGAGACCCAGTACTTC. This sequence joins TRBV11-2 and TRBJ2-5, with 10 nucleotides matching TRBD2. V gave up 5 bases and J gave up 2 bases; unmatched junction bases: 5. The CDR3 is 15 residues long. The germline CDR1 and CDR2 sequences are SGHAT and FQNNGV.

This clone was recorded only once. One end of the junction does not line up with germline, which may come from a read error. The chain uses TRBV7-2 and TRBJ2-1; D might be TRBD1 or TRBD2, each matching 6 bases. Germline assignment: CDR1 SGHTA and CDR2 FQGNSA. The CDR3 sequence is 18 residues long. The CDR3 is CASGLDDGGYELYNEQFF. The CDR3 bases are TGTGCCAGCGGCTTAGATGACGGGGGCTACGAACTATACAATGAGCAGTTCTTC.

V gene TRBV9 combines with J gene TRBJ2-1; D gene ambiguous. The V end lost 0 bases, the J end lost 0 bases, and 10 bases lay between the germline ends. The CDR3 spans 16 residues. Germline V CDR1 and CDR2: SGDLS, YYNGEE. CDR3 sequence (DNA): TGTGCCAGCAGCGTAGATGGAGCTCGCTCCTACAATGAGCAGTTCTTC. Its protein product is CASSVDGARSYNEQFF.

The chain links TRBV7-2 to TRBJ2-7; 10 nucleotides agree with TRBD2. This CDR3 region has 14 residues. V lost 3 bases and J lost 7; bases outside the gene matches: 6. Germline CDR1 reads SGHTA; CDR2 reads FQGNSA. The CDR3 loop reads CASSFVAGGREQYF. The CDR3 DNA sequence: TGTGCCAGCAGCTTCGTAGCGGGAGGTCGAGAGCAGTACTTC.

This chain connects TRBV15 to TRBJ2-5; D is undetermined. Germline assignment: CDR1 LNHNV and CDR2 YYDKDF (reference sequence). CDR3 length: 14 amino acids. The V and J ends lost 0 bases and 2 bases respectively, with 7 bases between them. The CDR3 loop is CATSRDHVQETQYF. Here the CDR3 DNA reads TGTGCCACCAGCAGAGATCACGTACAAGAGACCCAGTACTTC.

This clone was seen a single time. Here the CDR3 reads CASSLGTSASSYEQYF. The CDR3 nucleotides read TGTGCCAGCAGCCTCGGGACTAGCGCAAGCTCCTACGAGCAGTACTTC. The genes are TRBV7-6 and TRBJ2-7; 10 bases match TRBD2. V shed 5 bases and J 0 bases; nucleotides not matched to a gene: 7. Germline V gene lookup returns CDR1 SGHVS and CDR2 FNYEAQ. The CDR3 spans 16 residues.

The chain has TRBV30 and TRBJ1-5, with a possible D match to TRBD1 (5 bases). The ends were cut back, 7 bases at V and 2 bases at J, with 12 bases in the middle. Germline CDR1 is GTSNPN and CDR2 is SVGIG (reference sequence). CDR3 length: 13 amino acids. The CDR3 loop reads CASSRDGNQPQHF. The DNA of the CDR3 is TGTGCCTCTAGCAGGGATGGCAATCAGCCCCAGCATTTT.

This sequence joins TRBV4-3 and TRBJ2-1; D uncertain. This CDR3 region has 12 residues. V was cut by 4 bases and J by 8 bases, with 9 bases left in between. In germline, CDR1 is LGHNA, CDR2 YSLEER. CDR3 sequence (DNA): TGCGCCAGCAGCCTCAGTCGGGATGAGCAGTTCTTC. Protein: CASSLSRDEQFF.

The chain couples TRBV5-4 to TRBJ1-5, with D maybe TRBD1 (5 bases). V shed 0 bases and J shed 5 bases, with 9 bases lying between them. The CDR3 is made up of 14 amino acids. Germline CDR1 and CDR2: SGHNT and YYREEE (reference sequence). The CDR3 DNA reads as TGTGCCAGCAGCTTGGGTGGGGGAGATCAGCCCCAGCATTTT. It codes for CASSLGGGDQPQHF.

The genes are TRBV6-5 and TRBJ2-1; possibly TRBD2 for D (6 bases). V lost 6 bases and J lost 0, with 12 bases in between. In germline, CDR1 is MNHEY, CDR2 SVGAGI. The CDR3 sequence is 15 residues long. CDR3 sequence reads: CASRLTRGSYNEQFF. CDR3 in DNA: TGTGCCAGCAGACTAACGCGGGGCTCCTACAATGAGCAGTTCTTC.

The chain has TRBV21-1 and TRBJ2-1; TRBD2 reflects the table's D call only, with no check against the DNA. TRBV21-1 is assigned pseudogene status. The CDR3 is 17 amino acids. The CDR3: CASSNSQRETVYNEQFF. The CDR3 DNA reads TGTGCCAGCAGCAATTCACAGCGGGAGACTGTCTACAATGAGCAGTTCTTC.

This sequence joins TRBV7-9 and TRBJ1-6; D is undetermined. The V and J ends lost 5 bases and 8 bases respectively, with 16 bases between them. The CDR3 has 15 residues. Per germline, CDR1 SEHNR and CDR2 FQNEAQ (reference sequence). CDR3 in amino acids: CASSTFAPVHSPLHF. CDR3 coding DNA: TGTGCCAGCAGCACCTTCGCGCCGGTACATTCACCCCTCCACTTT.

This sequence joins TRBV19 and TRBJ1-2; TRBD1 agrees at 7 bases. Germline V CDR1 and CDR2: LNHDA, SQIVND (reference sequence). The CDR3 consists of 15 residues. V shed 7 bases and J 8 bases; nucleotides not matched to a gene: 16. The CDR3 sequence: CASTLQRGLTRGYTF. Here the CDR3 DNA reads TGTGCCAGTACCCTTCAGAGGGGGCTGACGCGGGGCTACACCTTC.

The V gene is TRBV6-6, the J gene TRBJ2-2; D is ambiguous. Trimming pared 2 bases from V and 4 bases from J, leaving 11 bases between. CDR1 is MNHNY, CDR2 SVGAGI, per germline (reference sequence). The CDR3 is 15 amino acids. The CDR3 sequence is CASSYQVTITGELFF. DNA for the CDR3: TGTGCCAGCAGTTACCAGGTTACAATCACCGGGGAGCTGTTTTTT.

V usage is TRBV5-4 and J usage is TRBJ2-7; 10 nucleotides align to TRBD1. The CDR3 spans 14 residues. CDR1 is SGHNT, CDR2 YYREEE, per germline (reference sequence). Trimming at V came to 1 base and at J to 6 bases, leaving 4 bases not matched to a gene. The CDR3: CASSLQGQGFEQYF. The CDR3 DNA sequence: TGTGCCAGCAGCTTGCAGGGACAGGGGTTCGAGCAGTACTTC.

V gene TRBV7-2 combines with J gene TRBJ2-3, with D possibly being TRBD2 (5 bases). The CDR3 is made up of 14 amino acids. Germline assignment: CDR1 SGHTA and CDR2 FQGNSA. V lost 3 bases and J lost 1, with 8 bases in between. The DNA of the CDR3 is TGTGCCAGCAGCTTCGGGGTTGGCACAGATACGCAGTATTTT. Its protein product is CASSFGVGTDTQYF.

The rearrangement links TRBV4-1 to TRBJ2-2; 7 positions agree with TRBD1. Losses at the gene ends were 4 bases for V and 5 bases for J; bases not matched to a gene: 4. This CDR3 has 14 amino acids. Germline V gene sequence: CDR1 MGHRA, CDR2 YSYEKL. Here the CDR3 reads CASSLGQATGELFF. CDR3 sequence (DNA): TGCGCCAGCAGCCTAGGACAGGCGACCGGGGAGCTGTTTTTT.

The V and J genes are TRBV25-1 and TRBJ2-3, with D possibly TRBD2 on 6 matching bases. V was shortened by 8 bases and J by 5 bases, with 11 bases between the two germline ends. CDR3 size: 12 residues. The germline V gene has CDR1 MGHDK and CDR2 SYGVNS. In DNA, the CDR3 is TGTGCCAGCGGAGATAGCGGAGATACGCAGTATTTT. It encodes CASGDSGDTQYF.

The chain recombines TRBV4-2 with TRBJ2-1; D possibly corresponds to TRBD1 (5 bases). The CDR3 sequence is 14 residues long. CDR1 is LGHNA and CDR2 is YNFKEQ in the germline V gene. V was pared by 3 bases and J by 6 bases, with 12 bases between. CDR3 nucleotides: TGTGCCAGCAGCCACGTGGGGCCGGGCAATGAGCAGTTCTTC. Its protein is CASSHVGPGNEQFF.

This clone was detected only once. This chain connects TRBV7-2 to TRBJ1-4; D is uncertain. Germline lookup yields CDR1 SGHTA and CDR2 FQGNSA. The length of the CDR3 is 12 residues. V was shortened by 1 base and J by 8 bases, with 5 bases between the two germline ends. CDR3 DNA sequence: TGTGCCAGCAGCTTAGTGGGAGAAAAACTGTTTTTT. Translating it yields CASSLVGEKLFF.

J is TRBJ2-1 and V is TRBV5-1; 7 bases map to TRBD1. The length of the CDR3 is 15 residues. V lost 0 bases and J lost 1; bases outside the gene matches: 1. The germline V gene has CDR1 SGHRS and CDR2 YFSETQ. The CDR3 sequence is CASSLAGQSYNEQFF. The CDR3 coding sequence is TGCGCCAGCAGCTTGGCGGGACAGTCCTACAATGAGCAGTTCTTC.

The chain carries TRBV7-2 and TRBJ1-5; D is ambiguous. The V and J ends lost 5 bases and 3 bases respectively, with 5 bases between them. The CDR3 consists of 12 residues. Germline CDR1 is SGHTA and CDR2 is FQGNSA. The CDR3, as DNA: TGTGCCAGCAGCCCCAACAATCAGCCCCAGCATTTT. Translating it yields CASSPNNQPQHF. The full variable domain, rest sourced from reference TRBV7-2 and TRBJ1-5, is GAGVSQSPSNKVTEKGKDVELRCDPISGHTALYWYRQSLGQGLEFLIYFQGNSAPDKSGLPSDRFSAERTGGSVSTLTIQRTQQEDSAVYLCASSPNNQPQHFGDGTRLSIL.

The CDR3 here is CASSNREVNTGELFF. CDR3 bases: TGCGCCAGCAGTAACAGGGAGGTGAACACCGGGGAGCTGTTTTTT. V is TRBV5-1 and J is TRBJ2-2; D is perhaps TRBD1 or TRBD2 (6 bases each). This CDR3 spans 15 amino acids. Trimming took 5 bases from V and 1 from J, leaving 12 bases between them. Germline lookup yields CDR1 SGHRS and CDR2 YFSETQ.

The chain uses TRBV11-2 and TRBJ2-1; possibly TRBD1 or TRBD2 for D (5 bases each). CDR3 length: 16 residues. Germline CDR1 reads SGHAT; CDR2 reads FQNNGV. Trimming removed 3 bases at V and 3 bases at J, with 15 bases between. DNA of the CDR3: TGTGCCAGCAGCTTGAGGGCAGGGAACCACTACAATGAGCAGTTCTTC. Amino acid sequence: CASSLRAGNHYNEQFF.

The V gene is TRBV5-1, the J gene TRBJ2-3; 8 nucleotides agree with TRBD2. With V trimmed by 6 bases and J by 0 bases, 9 bases remained unmatched. This CDR3 has 16 residues. Germline CDR1 reads SGHRS; CDR2 reads YFSETQ. The CDR3 is CASTPGGPTSTDTQYF. For the CDR3, the DNA is TGCGCCAGCACCCCGGGGGGGCCTACTAGCACAGATACGCAGTATTTT.

The chain employs TRBV20-1 and TRBJ2-7; unclear D gene. Trimming left V 7 bases short and J 3 bases short, with 10 bases between. The CDR3 extends over 11 amino acids. The germline V gene encodes CDR1 DFQATT and CDR2 SNEGSKA (reference sequence). As DNA, the CDR3 is TGCAGTGGACGCAGTTACTACGAGCAGTACTTC. This gives the protein CSGRSYYEQYF.